The next 2 T cell receptor beta chains were all read from a single sample in a study of blood T cell repertoires in COVID-19. Some clones are missing from TCRdb's copy, which holds only in-frame ones; the method was immunoSEQ multiplex PCR. This table has 25,000 to 35,000 clones, roughly 89% appearing once. Sequencing used peripheral blood. These receptors all come from a man in his 60s with active COVID-19.

The chain couples TRBV7-2 to TRBJ2-3; weak D call: TRBD2 (5 bases). The CDR3 loop spans 14 amino acids. Germline-derived CDR1 and CDR2 are SGHTA and FQGNSA. V was pared by 2 bases and J by 5 bases, with 11 bases between. The chain's CDR3 is CASSLPGMGDTQYF. The DNA of the CDR3 is TGTGCCAGCAGCTTACCGGGGATGGGAGATACGCAGTATTTT. Full variable domain (rest looked up from reference TRBV7-2 and TRBJ2-3): GAGVSQSPSNKVTEKGKDVELRCDPISGHTALYWYRQSLGQGLEFLIYFQGNSAPDKSGLPSDRFSAERTGGSVSTLTIQRTQQEDSAVYLCASSLPGMGDTQYFGPGTRLTVL.

The V call is TRBV5-1, the J call TRBJ2-7, with 13 bases matching TRBD2. V shed 2 bases and J 5 bases; nucleotides not matched to a gene: 1. The V gene's germline CDR1 is SGHRS and CDR2 YFSETQ. The CDR3 spans 14 residues. This chain's CDR3 is CASSFTSGGDEQYF. CDR3 nucleotides: TGCGCCAGCAGCTTCACTAGCGGGGGGGACGAGCAGTACTTC.